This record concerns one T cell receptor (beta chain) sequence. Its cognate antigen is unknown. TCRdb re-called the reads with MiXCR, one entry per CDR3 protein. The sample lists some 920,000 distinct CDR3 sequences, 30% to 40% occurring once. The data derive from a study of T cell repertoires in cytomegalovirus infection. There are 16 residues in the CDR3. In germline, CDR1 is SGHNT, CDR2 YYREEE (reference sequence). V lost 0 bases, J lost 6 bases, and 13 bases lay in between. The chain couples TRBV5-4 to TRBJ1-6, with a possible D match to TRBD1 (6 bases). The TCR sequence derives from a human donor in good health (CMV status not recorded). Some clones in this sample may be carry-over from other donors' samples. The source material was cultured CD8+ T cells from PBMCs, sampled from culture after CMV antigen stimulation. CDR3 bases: TGTGCCAGCAGCTTGGAGAGGGGGGACCCTAATTCACCCCTCCACTTT. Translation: CASSLERGDPNSPLHF.